The next 24 T cell receptor beta chains were all read from a single sample in a study of T cell clonality in common variable immunodeficiency. The method was immunoSEQ multiplex PCR; TCRdb's version includes in-frame clones alone and lacks a portion of them. The sample presents roughly 60,000 clones, none singletons. The sequencing sample was made of peripheral blood mononuclear cells. All receptors come from a person aged 18 to 75 in good health.

This clone occurred many times. Coverage ceases 3 residues before the CDR3 finishes, and the germline J gene fills in the end. The chain carries TRBV20-1 and TRBJ1-3; 7 nucleotides match TRBD1. The CDR3 consists of 15 residues. The J segment lost 2 bases and the V segment lost 6 bases, leaving 10 bases of the junction unmatched. The germline CDR1 and CDR2 sequences are DFQATT and SNEGSKA (reference sequence). CDR3 sequence: CSAPNRGSTGNTIYF. CDR3 DNA (partial): TGCAGTGCACCGAACAGGGGTTCAACTGGAAACACC.

This clone was counted ten times or more. The observed sequence ends 3 residues before the CDR3 terminus, with the missing tail filled in from the germline J gene. The V call is TRBV7-6, the J call TRBJ2-2; D remains ambiguous. CDR3 size: 15 residues. V lost 2 bases to trimming and J lost 5 bases, with 12 bases between them. The germline CDR1 and CDR2 sequences are SGHVS and FNYEAQ. This chain's CDR3 is CASSLTHPRTGELFF. The DNA read from the CDR3 is TGTGCCAGCAGCTTAACGCATCCCAGGACCGGGGAG.

There are many counts of this clone. The DNA ends 3 residues before the CDR3 does, and the rest of the CDR3 is filled in from the germline J gene. The chain links TRBV28 to TRBJ1-6; D gene uncertain. This CDR3 comprises 16 residues. V shed 3 bases and J shed 2 bases, with 11 bases lying between them. Per the germline V gene, CDR1 is MDHEN and CDR2 is SYDVKM. CDR3 DNA (partial): TGTGCCAGCAGTTTGCGGGGTAGTCCCTATAATTCACCC. Translated, it gives CASSLRGSPYNSP. In full, the CDR3 reads CASSLRGSPYNSPLHF.

This clone was observed many times. The observed sequence ends 3 residues before the CDR3 terminus, with the missing tail filled in from the germline J gene. The chain is built from TRBV10-3 and TRBJ2-2; TRBD1 aligns across 11 bases. The V gene end was trimmed by 6 bases and the J gene end by 6 bases; junction bases not matched to a gene: 9. The CDR3 is 16 amino acids. The germline V gene encodes CDR1 ENHRY and CDR2 SYGVKD. This CDR3 reads CAISDRDRGLAGELFF. Incomplete CDR3 DNA: TGTGCCATCAGCGATAGGGACAGGGGGTTGGCCGGGGAG.

This clone was picked up many times. The sequenced fragment ends 3 residues before the CDR3 boundary, so the rest is inferred from the germline J gene. The chain is built from TRBV2 and TRBJ2-1; possible D gene TRBD1, 6 bases. The ends were cut back, 8 bases at V and 9 bases at J, with 14 bases in the middle. The CDR3 is 12 amino acids. Germline-derived CDR1 and CDR2 are SNHLY and FYNNEI. CDR3 DNA (partial): TGTGCCAGCCGTACAGGGATTCGTGAG. Residues: CASRTGIRE. The whole CDR3 reads CASRTGIREQFF.

This clone was seen many times. The missing CDR3 end, 3 residues past where the read stops, is filled in from the germline J gene. The gene calls are TRBV12-3 or TRBV12-4 and TRBJ1-1; D possibly corresponds to TRBD1 (6 bases). This CDR3 spans 12 amino acids. Trimming pared 7 bases from V and 7 bases from J, leaving 13 bases between. Partial CDR3 DNA: TGTGCCAGCACCGGTGAGGGGGTTGAA. Protein sequence: CASTGEGVE. The CDR3 in full is CASTGEGVEAFF.

This clone was counted ten times or more. The read terminates 3 residues ahead of where the CDR3 ends, so the germline J gene completes it. The sample contains more than one DNA sequence encoding this CDR3. The chain employs TRBV30 and TRBJ2-2; a possible D gene is TRBD1 (5 bases). Germline V CDR1 and CDR2: GTSNPN, SVGIG (reference sequence). V dropped 3 bases and J dropped 2 bases, with 10 bases sitting between them. The CDR3 length is 14 residues. CDR3 protein: CAWRSQGNTGELFF. Incomplete CDR3 DNA: TGTGCCTGGAGATCTCAGGGTAACACCGGGGAG.

This clone was detected ten times or more. The CDR3 extends 3 residues past the end of the read, so its final part is completed from the germline J gene. The same CDR3 also results from other DNA sequences found in this sample. The chain couples TRBV18 to TRBJ2-5, with D uncertain. CDR3 length: 14 amino acids. Germline loops: CDR1 KGHSH, CDR2 LQKENI. Trimming shortened V by 1 base and J by 2 bases, and 8 bases separated the two germline ends. CDR3 amino acids: CASSPRLIQETQYF. CDR3 DNA (partial): TGTGCCAGCTCACCACGGCTGATTCAAGAGACC.

This clone was observed many times. The CDR3 sequence is CASSTTGAGHGELFF. CDR3 DNA, as far as it was read: TGTGCCAGTAGTACGACAGGGGCGGGACACGGGGAG. This chain uses TRBV19 with TRBJ2-2; 8 positions agree with TRBD1. The CDR3 end lies 3 residues beyond the end of the read and is filled in from the germline J gene. Looked up from germline, CDR1 is LNHDA and CDR2 is SQIVND (reference sequence). The junction had 8 bases not matched to a gene; V was cut back by 4 bases and J by 7 bases. This CDR3 region has 15 residues.

This clone was detected ten times or more. The CDR3 is cut off 3 residues early in the read; its end comes from the germline J gene. The rearrangement uses TRBV11-2 and TRBJ1-1, with D possibly TRBD1 on 5 matching bases. The CDR3 extends over 13 amino acids. Per germline, CDR1 SGHAT and CDR2 FQNNGV. The CDR3 DNA, read in part, is TGTGCCAGCAGCTTAGTCTTCAGGGAGGTA. Its protein product is CASSLVFREV. The complete CDR3 reads CASSLVFREVAFF.

Note on this clone: Read coverage stops 3 residues before the CDR3 terminus; the germline J gene supplies the remainder. This rearrangement joins TRBV25-1 to TRBJ2-5; a possible D gene is TRBD2 (6 bases). Germline V gene data show CDR1 as MGHDK and CDR2 as SYGVNS. The CDR3 covers 13 residues. V dropped 6 bases and J dropped 2 bases, with 10 bases sitting between them. CDR3: CASRDYTQETQYF. CDR3 bases read: TGTGCCAGCAGGGACTATACACAAGAGACC.

This clone was observed at least ten times. This chain's CDR3 is CASSEMRGALENIQYF. The CDR3 bases that were read are TGTGCCAGCAGTGAAATGAGGGGCGCCCTTGAAAACATT. The rearrangement uses TRBV2 and TRBJ2-4; D is tentatively TRBD1 or TRBD2 (5 bases each). With the read ending 3 residues before the CDR3 end, the germline J gene is used to fill in that end. There are 16 residues in the CDR3. Germline-derived CDR1 and CDR2 are SNHLY and FYNNEI. V lost 2 bases and J lost 5, with 16 bases in between.

This clone was seen at least ten times. The read finishes 3 residues shy of the CDR3 end, and the germline J gene is used to complete it. The gene calls are TRBV13 and TRBJ2-5; TRBD1 is a possible D gene (6 bases). The V end lost 5 bases, the J end lost 2 bases, and 15 bases lay between the germline ends. The germline CDR1 and CDR2 sequences are PRHDT and FYEKMQ (reference sequence). The CDR3 sequence is 15 residues long. The CDR3 sequence is CASSLHLTGQETQYF. The CDR3 DNA, read in part, is TGTGCCAGCAGCCTACACCTGACAGGACAAGAGACC.

This clone has ten or more counts. The read ends 3 residues early relative to the CDR3; the germline J gene fills the gap. The chain joins TRBV18 to TRBJ2-7; 11 nucleotides agree with TRBD1. The junction had 6 bases not matched to a gene; V was cut back by 3 bases and J by 2 bases. CDR3 length: 16 residues. CDR1 and CDR2 (germline): KGHSH, LQKENI. The CDR3 spells CASSPPGQGGTYEQYF. The covered CDR3 bases are TGTGCCAGCTCACCCCCGGGACAGGGGGGGACCTACGAG.

This clone has only a few counts. The read falls 3 residues short of the CDR3 end, and the missing part is taken from the germline J gene. The rearrangement joins TRBV11-3 to TRBJ2-7; 9 bases map to TRBD2. J lost 3 bases, V lost 2 bases, and 5 bases had no gene match. The CDR3 consists of 15 residues. The germline CDR1 and CDR2 sequences are SGHNT and YENEEA. CDR3 residues: CASSLTSGRIYEQYF. CDR3 DNA (partial): TGTGCCAGCAGCTTAACCAGCGGGAGGATCTACGAG.

This clone was found many times. The read halts 3 residues ahead of the CDR3 end, with the missing end drawn from the germline J gene. This chain links TRBV5-6 with TRBJ1-1; perhaps TRBD1 as D (5 bases). This CDR3 is built from 15 residues. CDR1 and CDR2 (germline): SGHDT, YYEEEE. The V end was cut by 1 base, the J end by 4 bases, with 14 bases between. Incomplete CDR3 DNA: TGTGCCAGCAGCTTGCCGGCAGGGATGGCCACTGAA. Its protein product is CASSLPAGMATE. Given in full, the CDR3 is CASSLPAGMATEAFF.

At least ten counts were recorded for this clone. Coverage ceases 3 residues before the CDR3 finishes, and the germline J gene fills in the end. The J gene is TRBJ2-7, the V gene TRBV19; 7 nucleotides line up with TRBD1. Germline CDR1 LNHDA, CDR2 SQIVND (reference sequence). V lost 5 bases and J lost 6; bases outside the gene matches: 7. The CDR3 runs 13 residues. CDR3 DNA, as far as it was read: TGTGCCAGTAGTCGGACAGGTGGGGGCGAG. It encodes CASSRTGGGE. The entire CDR3 reads CASSRTGGGEQYF.

This clone showed up many times. The read gets to within 3 residues of the CDR3 end, and the germline J gene fills in the rest. V usage is TRBV2 and J usage is TRBJ1-4; D remains unclear. V lost 1 base and J 6 bases, leaving 9 bases between the germline ends. CDR3 length: 14 residues. Germline lookup yields CDR1 SNHLY and CDR2 FYNNEI. The part of the CDR3 DNA that was read is TGTGCCAGCAGTGAAGGAGGTATCGATGAAAAA. Translated: CASSEGGIDEK. The complete CDR3 protein is CASSEGGIDEKLFF.

This clone was detected a few times. The CDR3 is cut off 3 residues early in the read; its end comes from the germline J gene. The chain is built from TRBV4-2 and TRBJ2-5; TRBD2 aligns across 11 bases. The CDR3 loop spans 17 amino acids. Germline loops: CDR1 LGHNA, CDR2 YNFKEQ. J was trimmed by 5 bases and V by 4 bases; bases with no gene match: 12. CDR3 sequence: CASSLSSGRPGGETQYF. The CDR3 bases that were read are TGTGCCAGCAGCCTGTCTAGCGGGAGGCCGGGGGGGGAGACC.

This clone was detected many times. With the read ending 3 residues before the CDR3 end, the germline J gene is used to fill in that end. The V gene is TRBV9, the J gene TRBJ2-3; 11 nucleotides line up with TRBD2. The CDR3 sequence is 16 residues long. Per germline, CDR1 SGDLS and CDR2 YYNGEE. V shed 3 bases and J 0 bases; nucleotides not matched to a gene: 3. The covered CDR3 bases are TGTGCCAGCAGCGCCAGGACTAGCGGGAGCACAGATACG. This encodes CASSARTSGSTDT. The entire CDR3 reads CASSARTSGSTDTQYF.

This clone was recorded at least ten times. Coverage ceases 3 residues before the CDR3 finishes, and the germline J gene fills in the end. The chain recombines TRBV20-1 with TRBJ2-1; 8 nucleotides match TRBD1. V gave up 5 bases and J gave up 2 bases; unmatched junction bases: 8. The CDR3 consists of 15 residues. Germline loops: CDR1 DFQATT, CDR2 SNEGSKA (reference sequence). The CDR3 is CSAGHRGRTYNEQFF. CDR3 DNA, as far as it was read: TGCAGTGCTGGCCACAGGGGGAGGACCTACAATGAG.

Many counts were recorded for this clone. The read ends 3 residues before the CDR3 terminus; that terminus is restored from the germline J gene. The chain links TRBV30 to TRBJ2-7; 8 positions match TRBD2. The CDR3 is 13 amino acids. Per germline, CDR1 GTSNPN and CDR2 SVGIG (reference sequence). Unmatched junction bases numbered 4, after V lost 0 bases and J lost 6 bases. The covered CDR3 bases are TGTGCCTGGAGTGTCGGACTAGCTTCCGAG. Protein: CAWSVGLASE. The whole CDR3 is CAWSVGLASEQYF.

Remarks on this clone: The CDR3 end is not reached by the read, which stops 3 residues before it; the germline J gene fills it in. This chain links TRBV7-9 with TRBJ1-1; 9 nucleotides match TRBD1. Germline V CDR1 and CDR2: SEHNR, FQNEAQ (reference sequence). CDR3 length equals 15 residues. The sequenced part of the CDR3 DNA is TGTGCCAGCAGCTCTAGGACAGGGGCTTCAGAGACC. This sequence encodes CASSSRTGASET. The full-length CDR3 reads as CASSSRTGASETAFF.

This clone was counted only a few times. The read terminates 3 residues before the CDR3 end, so the remaining end is supplied by the germline J gene. The chain employs TRBV20-1 and TRBJ1-2, with 9 bases identical to TRBD1. Germline assignment: CDR1 DFQATT and CDR2 SNEGSKA (reference sequence). CDR3 size: 13 residues. The CDR3 loop reads CSAKGGTGQGYTF. The part of the CDR3 DNA that was read is TGCAGTGCGAAAGGCGGGACAGGGCAAGGC.